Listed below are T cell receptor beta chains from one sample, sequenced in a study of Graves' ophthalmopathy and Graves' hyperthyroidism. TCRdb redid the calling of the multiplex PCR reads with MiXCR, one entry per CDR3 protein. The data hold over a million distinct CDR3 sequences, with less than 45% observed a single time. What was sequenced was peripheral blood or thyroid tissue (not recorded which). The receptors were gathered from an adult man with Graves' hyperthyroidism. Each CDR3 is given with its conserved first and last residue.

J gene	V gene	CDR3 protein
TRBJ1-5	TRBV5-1	CASSIGLGTEPQHF
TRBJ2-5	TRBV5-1	CASSSSGLETDTQYF
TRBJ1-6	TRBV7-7	CASGRGSAINSPLHF
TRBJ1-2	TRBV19	CASRGGGTEALYGYTF
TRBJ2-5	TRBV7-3	CASSLSTGAGETQYF
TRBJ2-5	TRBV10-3	CAISGLGHLETQYF
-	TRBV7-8	CASSVHNEQFF
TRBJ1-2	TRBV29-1	CSVVGGTGRIGYTF
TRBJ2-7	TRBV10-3	CAISGTDRLDEQYF
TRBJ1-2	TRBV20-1	CSARQGAGGGYTF
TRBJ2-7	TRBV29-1	CSVPRDSYEQYF
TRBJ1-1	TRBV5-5	CASSLVWGPDTEAFF
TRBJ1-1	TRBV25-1	CASTIGGGTEAFF
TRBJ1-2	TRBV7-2	CASSLEQGKNYGYTF
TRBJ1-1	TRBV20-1	CSATALNTEAFF
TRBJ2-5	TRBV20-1	CSAYRGGETQYF
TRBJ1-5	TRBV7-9	CASSLSVFDQPQHF
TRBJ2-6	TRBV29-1	CSVEQQIYSGANVLTF
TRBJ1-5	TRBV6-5	CASGPGQGAYQPQHF
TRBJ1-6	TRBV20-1	CSASQGRSYNSPLHF
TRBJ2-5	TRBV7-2	CASSLVGSEETQYF
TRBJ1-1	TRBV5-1	CASSSGDIGIF
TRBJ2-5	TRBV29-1	CSAAAPAGGYQETQYF
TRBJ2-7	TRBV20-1	CSALTGDSYEQYF
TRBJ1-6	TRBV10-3	CAIRPGQINSPLHF
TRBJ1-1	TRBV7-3	CASSAGVMNTEAFF
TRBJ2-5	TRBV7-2	CASSPGISFSAGETQYF
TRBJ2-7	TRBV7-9	CASRQGQKGNEQYF
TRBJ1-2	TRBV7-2	CASSSGLAGTEYGYTF
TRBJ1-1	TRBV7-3	CASSEGTGAYTEAFF
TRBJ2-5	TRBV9	CASSPSRAGGTQYF
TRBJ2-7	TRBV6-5	CASSYSYSSYEQYF
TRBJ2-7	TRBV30	CAWRDDGNEQYF
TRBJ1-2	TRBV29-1	CSVAVGSDYGYTF
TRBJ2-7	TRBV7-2	CASSRDRQQDEQYF
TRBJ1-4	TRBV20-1	CSAPAGGNNEKLFF
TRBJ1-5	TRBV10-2	CASSEGGAEFQPQHF
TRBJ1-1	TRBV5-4	CASSLERTGRPEAFF
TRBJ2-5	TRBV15	CATSRDRTGGETQYF
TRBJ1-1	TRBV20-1	CSASPRTGVEAFF